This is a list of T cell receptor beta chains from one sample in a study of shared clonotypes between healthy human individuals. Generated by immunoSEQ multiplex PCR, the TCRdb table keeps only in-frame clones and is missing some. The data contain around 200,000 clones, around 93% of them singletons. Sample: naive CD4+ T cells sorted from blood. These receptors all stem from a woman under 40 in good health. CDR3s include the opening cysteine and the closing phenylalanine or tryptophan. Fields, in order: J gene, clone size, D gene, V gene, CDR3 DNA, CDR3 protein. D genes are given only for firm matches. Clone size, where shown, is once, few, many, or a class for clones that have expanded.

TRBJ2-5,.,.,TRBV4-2,TGTGCCAGCAGCCAAATAAGATTGGGGGAGACCCAGTACTTC,CASSQIRLGETQYF
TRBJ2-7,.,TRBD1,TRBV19,TGTGCCAGTAGTCCGCGAACAGGGGCCTACGAGCAGTACTTC,CASSPRTGAYEQYF
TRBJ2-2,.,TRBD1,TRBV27,TGTGCCAGCAGTGGATGGACAGGGTCGAACACCGGGGAGCTGTTTTTT,CASSGWTGSNTGELFF
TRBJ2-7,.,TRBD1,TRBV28,TGTGCCAGCAGCCCAATTAAGCGACAGGGGTCCTACGAGCAGTACTTC,CASSPIKRQGSYEQYF
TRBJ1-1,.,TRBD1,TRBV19,TGTGCCAGTAGTGTTGACAGGGACCTGAACACTGAAGCTTTCTTT,CASSVDRDLNTEAFF
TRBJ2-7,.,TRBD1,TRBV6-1,TGTGCCAGCGGACAGGTTCTCGAGCAGTACTTC,CASGQVLEQYF
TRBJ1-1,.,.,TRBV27,TGTGCCACCCGTACAGGAAAGGAGGCTGAAGCTTTCTTT,CATRTGKEAEAFF
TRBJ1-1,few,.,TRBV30,TGTGCCTGGAGCGTCATGAACACTGAAGCTTTCTTT,CAWSVMNTEAFF
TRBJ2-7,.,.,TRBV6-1,TGTGCCAGCAGTGACCGAGGGCCGTCCTACGAGCAGTACTTC,CASSDRGPSYEQYF
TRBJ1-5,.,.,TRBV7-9,TGTGCCAGCAGCTTAGTGAGGCCCGGGGCCGGGATTAATCCGCCCCAGCATTTT,CASSLVRPGAGINPPQHF
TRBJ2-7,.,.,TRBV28,TGTGCCAGCACTCTTAGGTGGGGCCGACCTCGCTACGAGCAGTACTTC,CASTLRWGRPRYEQYF
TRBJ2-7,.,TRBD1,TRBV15,TGTGCCACCAGCCGTAACGGACAGGGGGTGTACGAGCAGTACTTC,CATSRNGQGVYEQYF
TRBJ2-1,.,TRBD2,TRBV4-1,TGCGCCAGCAGCCTACGGACTAGCGGCCCCCTCGATGAGCAGTTCTTC,CASSLRTSGPLDEQFF
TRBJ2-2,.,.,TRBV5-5,TGTGCCAGCAGAAGCAGGGGAACTGCCGGGGAGCTGTTTTTT,CASRSRGTAGELFF
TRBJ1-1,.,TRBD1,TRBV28,TGTGCCAGCAGTTTTTTATCACAAGCGACAGGGAAAGCTTTCTTT,CASSFLSQATGKAFF
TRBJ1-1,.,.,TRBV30,TGTGCCTGGAGTGACGAATTCACTGAAGCTTTCTTT,CAWSDEFTEAFF
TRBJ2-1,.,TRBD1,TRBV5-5,TGTGCCAGCAGCTCTCGGACAGGCTACAATGAGCAGTTCTTC,CASSSRTGYNEQFF
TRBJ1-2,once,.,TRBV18,TGTGCCAGCTCACCCGCGGGACGGCAGAACTATGGCTACACCTTC,CASSPAGRQNYGYTF
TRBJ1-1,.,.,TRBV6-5,TGTGCCAGCAGTTACGGGGGAACGGAGAACACTGAAGCTTTCTTT,CASSYGGTENTEAFF
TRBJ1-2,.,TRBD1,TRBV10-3,TGTGCCATCAAAGACAGGGGAACTAACTATGGCTACACCTTC,CAIKDRGTNYGYTF
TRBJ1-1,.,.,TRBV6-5,TGTGCCAGCAGTTACTCTCCAGGCTTAGGGACTGAAGCTTTCTTT,CASSYSPGLGTEAFF
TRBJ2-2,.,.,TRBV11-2,TGTGCCAGCAGCTTAGGTCGGGGGGCTAATACCGGGGAGCTGTTTTTT,CASSLGRGANTGELFF
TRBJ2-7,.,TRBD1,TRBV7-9,TGTGCCAGCAGCTTGGCAGGGGGCGCGGGGTACGAGCAGTACTTC,CASSLAGGAGYEQYF
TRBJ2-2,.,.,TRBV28,TGTGCCAGCAGTTTAAGAGAAGGGAACGGGGAGCTGTTTTTT,CASSLREGNGELFF
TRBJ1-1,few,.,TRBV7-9,TGTGCCATAGGGCACGTCAACACTGAAGCTTTCTTT,CAIGHVNTEAFF
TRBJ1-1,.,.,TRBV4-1,TGCGCCAGCAGCCAAGTCGGGGGCTCGAAGAACACTGAAGCTTTCTTT,CASSQVGGSKNTEAFF
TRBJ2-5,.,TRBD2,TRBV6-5,TGTGCCAGCTCCATGGGGCGTAGCGGGAGGCCCCAGTACTTC,CASSMGRSGRPQYF
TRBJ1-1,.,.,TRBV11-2,TGTGCCAGCAGTGTGCAGAGAGCAACTGAAGCTTTCTTT,CASSVQRATEAFF